What follows is one T cell receptor beta chain and its context. The sample holds other DNA sequences that translate to the same CDR3. The source of the sample is a study of blood T cell repertoires in COVID-19. Seattle-derived patients entered the study during active infection and were followed longitudinally. The V gene end was trimmed by 3 bases and the J gene end by 3 bases; junction bases not matched to a gene: 5. CDR1 and CDR2 (germline): KGHSH, LQKENI. CDR3 length: 14 residues. Using immunoSEQ multiplex PCR, the repertoire was profiled, and TCRdb retains in-frame clones only, with some absent. The sample includes about 200,000 clones, approximately 81% of them seen just once.

The chain couples TRBV18 to TRBJ2-7, with 7 positions matching TRBD1. The source of this sequence is a person between 65 and 80 years old with COVID-19, enrolled during active disease. The specimen was peripheral blood. The CDR3 region has the DNA TGTGCCAGCTCACCGCGGCAGGGGGTCTACGAGCAGTACTTC. Its protein product is CASSPRQGVYEQYF.